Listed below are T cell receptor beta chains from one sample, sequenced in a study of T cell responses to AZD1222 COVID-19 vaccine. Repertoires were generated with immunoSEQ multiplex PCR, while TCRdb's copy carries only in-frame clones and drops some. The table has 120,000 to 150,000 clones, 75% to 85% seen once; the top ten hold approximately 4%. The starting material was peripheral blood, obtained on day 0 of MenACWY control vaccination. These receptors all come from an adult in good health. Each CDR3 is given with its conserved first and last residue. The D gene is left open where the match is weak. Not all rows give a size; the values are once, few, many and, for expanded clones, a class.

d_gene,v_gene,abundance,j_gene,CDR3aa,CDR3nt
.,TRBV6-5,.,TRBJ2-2,CASSYSGGVVGELFF,TGTGCCAGCAGTTACTCGGGCGGGGTGGTCGGGGAGCTGTTTTTT
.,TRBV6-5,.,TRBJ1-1,CASSSNRWQVGAFF,TGTGCCAGCAGTTCCAACCGCTGGCAGGTTGGGGCTTTCTTT
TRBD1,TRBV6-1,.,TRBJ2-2,CASSGHRGSGTGELFF,TGTGCCAGCAGTGGCCACAGGGGATCGGGGACCGGGGAGCTGTTTTTT
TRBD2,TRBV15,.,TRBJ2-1,CATSRVGGGAGNEQFF,TGTGCCACCAGCAGAGTAGGCGGGGGGGCCGGGAATGAGCAGTTCTTC
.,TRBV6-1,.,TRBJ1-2,CASSEGWTGDYGYTF,TGTGCCAGCAGTGAAGGTTGGACGGGAGACTATGGCTACACCTTC
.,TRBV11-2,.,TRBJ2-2,CASSLRGGGELFF,TGTGCCAGCAGCTTAAGAGGGGGCGGGGAGCTGTTTTTT
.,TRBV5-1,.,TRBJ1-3,CASSLVAGEGNTIYF,TGCGCCAGCAGCTTGGTGGCAGGGGAGGGAAACACCATATATTTT
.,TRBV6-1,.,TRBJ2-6,CASSEGVVGANVLTF,TGTGCCAGCAGTGAGGGGGTCGTAGGGGCCAACGTCCTGACTTTC
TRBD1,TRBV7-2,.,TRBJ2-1,CASSLSSGTGEFF,TGTGCCAGCAGCTTAAGCTCCGGGACAGGGGAGTTCTTC
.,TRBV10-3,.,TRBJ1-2,CAISEFGTHGYTF,TGTGCCATCAGTGAGTTCGGGACCCATGGCTACACCTTC
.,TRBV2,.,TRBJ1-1,CASREGLNTEAFF,TGTGCCAGCAGGGAGGGGTTGAACACTGAAGCTTTCTTT
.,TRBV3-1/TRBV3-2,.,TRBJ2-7,CASSRSLREQYF,TGTGCCAGCAGCCGATCCCTGCGGGAGCAGTACTTC
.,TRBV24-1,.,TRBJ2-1,CATSDRQHNEQFF,TGTGCCACCAGTGATCGACAGCACAATGAGCAGTTCTTC
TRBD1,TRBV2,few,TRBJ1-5,CASGGTGGQPQHF,TGTGCCAGCGGGGGGACAGGGGGCCAGCCCCAGCATTTT
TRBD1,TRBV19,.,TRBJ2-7,CASSMDRAGEQYF,TGTGCCAGTAGTATGGACAGGGCAGGCGAGCAGTACTTC
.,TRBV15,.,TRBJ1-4,CATSPGLRGEKLFF,TGTGCCACCAGCCCTGGACTGAGGGGAGAAAAACTGTTTTTT
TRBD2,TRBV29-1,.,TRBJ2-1,CSVRRLAGDNEQFF,TGCAGCGTTAGGAGGTTAGCGGGGGACAATGAGCAGTTCTTC
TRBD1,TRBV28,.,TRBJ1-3,CASSLSTGGSGNTIYF,TGTGCCAGCAGTTTAAGTACAGGGGGCTCTGGAAACACCATATATTTT
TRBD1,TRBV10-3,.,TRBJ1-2,CAIRADRAYTNYGYTF,TGTGCCATCAGGGCGGACAGGGCTTACACTAACTATGGCTACACCTTC
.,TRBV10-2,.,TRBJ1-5,CASSVGRRDQPQHF,TGCGCCAGCTCAGTAGGGCGGAGGGATCAGCCCCAGCATTTT
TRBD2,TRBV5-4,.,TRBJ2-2,CASSLGLAGGRDTGELFF,TGTGCCAGCAGCTTGGGACTAGCGGGGGGGCGCGACACCGGGGAGCTGTTTTTT
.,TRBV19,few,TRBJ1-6,CASSISGTGNSPLHF,TGTGCCAGTAGTATATCCGGGACGGGTAATTCACCCCTCCACTTT
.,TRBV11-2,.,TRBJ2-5,CASSLATRLANQETQYF,TGTGCCAGCAGCTTAGCGACCCGGTTAGCGAACCAAGAGACCCAGTACTTC
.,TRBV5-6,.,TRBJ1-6,CASSLAGVDSPLHF,TGTGCCAGCAGCTTGGCAGGGGTTGATTCACCCCTCCACTTT
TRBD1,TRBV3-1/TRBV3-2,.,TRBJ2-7,CASSLGTGGSYEQYF,TGTGCCAGCAGCCTCGGGACAGGAGGCTCCTACGAGCAGTACTTC
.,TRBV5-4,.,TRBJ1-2,CASSLEPGFITNYGYTF,TGTGCCAGCAGCTTGGAGCCAGGGTTCATTACTAACTATGGCTACACCTTC
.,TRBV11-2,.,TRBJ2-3,CASSLTDTQYF,TGTGCCAGCAGCTTAACAGATACGCAGTATTTT
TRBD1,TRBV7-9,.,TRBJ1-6,CASSPGQGNSPLHF,TGTGCCAGCAGTCCCGGACAGGGGAATTCACCCCTCCACTTT
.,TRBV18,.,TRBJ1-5,CASSQAYSGQPQHF,TGTGCCAGCTCACAAGCCTATTCGGGACAGCCCCAGCATTTT
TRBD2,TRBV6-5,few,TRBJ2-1,CASSSLAAGDNEQFF,TGTGCCAGCAGCTCCCTAGCGGCGGGTGACAATGAGCAGTTCTTC
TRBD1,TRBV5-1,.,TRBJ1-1,CASSLAAGGARTEAFF,TGCGCCAGCAGCTTGGCGGCAGGGGGCGCGAGGACTGAAGCTTTCTTT
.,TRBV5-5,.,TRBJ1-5,CASSLGRLSSNQPQHF,TGTGCCAGCAGCTTGGGCAGGCTCAGTAGCAATCAGCCCCAGCATTTT
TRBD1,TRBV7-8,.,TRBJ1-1,CASSPRQGWVAFF,TGTGCCAGCAGCCCTCGACAGGGGTGGGTGGCTTTCTTT
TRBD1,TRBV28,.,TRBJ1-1,CASFGTVNTEAFF,TGTGCCAGTTTCGGGACAGTGAACACTGAAGCTTTCTTT
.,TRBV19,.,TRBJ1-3,CASSIGVSGNTIYF,TGTGCCAGTAGTATTGGAGTCTCTGGAAACACCATATATTTT
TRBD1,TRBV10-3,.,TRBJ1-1,CAISPGQGRTEAFF,TGTGCCATCAGTCCGGGACAGGGTCGGACTGAAGCTTTCTTT
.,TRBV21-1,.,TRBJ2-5,CASSDRRWIAETQYF,TGTGCCAGCAGCGACCGGCGGTGGATTGCGGAGACCCAGTACTTC
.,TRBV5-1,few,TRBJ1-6,CASSWGRDNSPLHF,TGCGCCAGCAGCTGGGGACGGGATAATTCACCCCTCCACTTT
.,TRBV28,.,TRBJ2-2,CASSLLKAGDGGELFF,TGTGCCAGCAGCCTCCTAAAAGCAGGTGATGGGGGGGAGCTGTTTTTT
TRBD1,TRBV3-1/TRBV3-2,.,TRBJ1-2,CASSQRGTATTF,TGTGCCAGCAGCCAAAGGGGGACAGCGACCACCTTC
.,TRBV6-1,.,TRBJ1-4,CASSGGRHLATNEKLFF,TGTGCCAGCAGTGGGGGCAGACACCTTGCAACTAATGAAAAACTGTTTTTT